A single sample is the source of the 23 T cell receptor beta chains below, sequenced in a study of regulatory T cells in long-lasting Graves disease. Sequencing libraries for TCR beta were prepared with iRepertoire HTBI primers and Arm-PCR of CDR3 regions. MiXCR, applied by TCRdb to the multiplex PCR reads, yields one record per CDR3 protein. This table holds 540,000 or so distinct CDR3 sequences, approximately 13% found once. Time point meaning: newly diagnosed GD, antithyroid drugs for less than 3 months. PBMCs were the source of the RNA used for TCR sequencing. These data were also reused for a study on T cells in Graves' hyperthyroidism and ophthalmopathy.

This specimen was peripheral blood mononuclear cells (PBMCs), taken at new diagnosis, from a patient treated with antithyroid drugs. Receptor source: a young man with Graves disease.

This chain links TRBV7-9 with TRBJ2-5; the D gene is possibly TRBD2 (5 bases). This CDR3 region has 14 residues. Deletions cut 5 bases from V and 4 bases from J, with 14 bases between. CDR1 and CDR2 (germline): SEHNR, FQNEAQ (reference sequence). The CDR3 here is CASSPRPLGETQYF. DNA of the CDR3: TGTGCCAGCAGCCCTAGGCCACTAGGAGAGACCCAGTACTTC.

There are a few counts of this clonotype. The chain is built from TRBV20-1 and TRBJ2-5; unclear D gene. Trimming left V 5 bases short and J 3 bases short, with 13 bases between. The CDR3 has 13 residues. CDR1 is DFQATT, CDR2 SNEGSKA, per germline (reference sequence). CDR3 loop: CSALWGQKETQYF. The CDR3 DNA reads TGCAGTGCTCTGTGGGGTCAGAAAGAGACCCAGTACTTC.

V and J are TRBV19 and TRBJ1-4; D gene ambiguous. The length of the CDR3 is 11 residues. CDR1 is LNHDA and CDR2 is SQIVND in the germline V gene (reference sequence). Trimming removed 7 bases from V and 8 bases from J, with 8 bases in between. In nucleotides, the CDR3 is TGTGCCAGTAAGACTGAAGAAAAACTGTTTTTT. Residues: CASKTEEKLFF. The whole variable domain, remainder taken from reference TRBV19 and TRBJ1-4, is DGGITQSPKYLFRKEGQNVTLSCEQNLNHDAMYWYRQDPGQGLRLIYYSQIVNDFQKGDIAEGYSVSREKKESFPLTVTSAQKNPTAFYLCASKTEEKLFFGSGTQLSVL.

This clonotype was seen many times. The chain employs TRBV20-1 and TRBJ2-5, with TRBD2 as a possible D gene (5 bases). The CDR3 consists of 13 residues. The germline V gene has CDR1 DFQATT and CDR2 SNEGSKA (reference sequence). The ends were cut back, 2 bases at V and 4 bases at J, with 11 bases in the middle. The CDR3 nucleotides read TGCAGTGCTAGAAGGTGGGAGTCAGAGACCCAGTACTTC. Protein product: CSARRWESETQYF.

At least ten counts were recorded for this clonotype. The chain is built from TRBV5-1 and TRBJ1-2; 9 positions match TRBD1. J gave up 6 bases and V 2 bases, and 8 bases lay outside the gene matches. This CDR3 comprises 15 residues. CDR1 and CDR2 (germline): SGHRS, YFSETQ. The CDR3 nucleotides are TGCGCCAGCAGCTTAGGACAGGGGCAAAGTGATGGCTACACCTTC. This codes for CASSLGQGQSDGYTF.

This clonotype was recorded at least ten times. This rearrangement joins TRBV27 to TRBJ2-5; TRBD2 might be the D (5 bases). The CDR3 loop spans 15 amino acids. With 2 bases removed from V and 5 bases from J, the gap between germline ends came to 15 bases. Looked up from germline, CDR1 is MNHEY and CDR2 is SMNVEV (reference sequence). CDR3 sequence (DNA): TGTGCCAGCAGTTTAAGGAGGTCGGTGGTGGAGACCCAGTACTTC. Encoded protein: CASSLRRSVVETQYF.

The chain links TRBV6-1 to TRBJ1-6, with D possibly being TRBD1 (5 bases). This CDR3 is 14 amino acids long. Trimming took off 8 bases at V and 8 bases at J, with 16 bases between the two ends. Germline CDR1 and CDR2: MNHNS and SASEGT. CDR3 nucleotide sequence: TGTGCCAGCCCCTCCGGGCAGGGATATTCACCCCTCCACTTT. Its translation: CASPSGQGYSPLHF.

This clonotype was detected ten times or more. The V and J genes are TRBV6-1 and TRBJ2-2, with TRBD1 identical over 9 bases. The CDR3 extends over 15 amino acids. The germline V gene has CDR1 MNHNS and CDR2 SASEGT. With V trimmed by 2 bases and J by 9 bases, 7 bases remained unmatched. CDR3 amino acids: CASSEPGQGMRELFF. CDR3 nucleotide sequence: TGTGCCAGCAGTGAACCGGGACAGGGTATGCGGGAGCTGTTTTTT.

V usage is TRBV6-1 and J usage is TRBJ2-7; a possible D gene is TRBD1 (5 bases). This CDR3 is 13 amino acids long. Germline CDR1 and CDR2: MNHNS and SASEGT. Trimming stripped 8 bases from V and 3 bases from J, with 14 bases between. CDR3 amino acids: CASAGQGYYEQYF. CDR3 DNA: TGTGCCAGCGCCGGTCAGGGATACTACGAGCAGTACTTC.

A word on this clonotype: This sequence may be a read error, since a much larger clone differs from it by one base. Given the absence of the conserved phenylalanine or tryptophan at the CDR3 end, a read error is likely. The V call is TRBV27, the J call TRBJ2-5; tentatively, D is TRBD2 (7 bases). V was cut by 2 bases and J by 5 bases, with 15 bases left in between. The CDR3 has 15 residues. Germline V gene sequence: CDR1 MNHEY, CDR2 SMNVEV (reference sequence). The CDR3 sequence is CASSLVAGARETQYV. The CDR3 nucleotides are TGTGCCAGCAGTTTAGTTGCGGGGGCCCGGGAGACCCAGTACGTC.

This clonotype showed up many times. The chain joins TRBV5-6 to TRBJ2-1; the D gene is possibly TRBD2 (5 bases). CDR1 and CDR2 from the germline V gene are SGHDT and YYEEEE. The V and J ends lost 3 bases and 2 bases respectively, with 12 bases between them. The CDR3 runs to 15 residues. CDR3 DNA sequence: TGTGCCAGCAGCTCGAGGGTTTTTACCTACAATGAGCAGTTCTTC. Translating it yields CASSSRVFTYNEQFF.

The gene calls are TRBV4-1 and TRBJ2-4; 9 positions match TRBD1. Germline V gene data show CDR1 as MGHRA and CDR2 as YSYEKL. The V gene end was trimmed by 3 bases and the J gene end by 4 bases; junction bases not matched to a gene: 4. The CDR3 runs to 15 residues. The CDR3: CASSHPGTGKNIQYF. CDR3 bases: TGCGCCAGCAGCCATCCCGGGACAGGGAAAAACATTCAGTACTTC.

The chain recombines TRBV20-1 with TRBJ2-2; D gene ambiguous. This CDR3 is 15 amino acids long. CDR1 DFQATT and CDR2 SNEGSKA come from the germline V gene (reference sequence). Trimming took off 5 bases at V and 3 bases at J, with 16 bases between the two ends. The CDR3 is CSARLSSVDTGELFF. CDR3 sequence (DNA): TGCAGTGCTCGACTTTCGTCCGTGGACACCGGGGAGCTGTTTTTT.

This clonotype has a count of ten or more. The chain joins TRBV20-1 to TRBJ2-7; 10 bases line up with TRBD2. From germline, CDR1 is DFQATT and CDR2 SNEGSKA (reference sequence). There are 14 residues in the CDR3. CDR3 sequence (DNA): TGCAGACCGTTCGTGGCTAGCGGGAGCCACGAGCAGTACTTC. This gives the protein CRPFVASGSHEQYF.

This clonotype occurred many times. V is TRBV27 and J is TRBJ2-6; unclear D gene. This CDR3 has 12 amino acids. Germline assignment: CDR1 MNHEY and CDR2 SMNVEV (reference sequence). Trimming shortened V by 8 bases and J by 0 bases, and 2 bases separated the two germline ends. The CDR3 loop reads CASLSGANVLTF. CDR3 in DNA: TGTGCCAGCCTCTCTGGGGCCAACGTCCTGACTTTC.

This clonotype was detected many times. V usage is TRBV10-3 and J usage is TRBJ1-5; D might be TRBD1 (6 bases). The CDR3 contains 14 residues. V was pared by 4 bases and J by 6 bases, with 13 bases between. Germline CDR1 ENHRY, CDR2 SYGVKD. DNA for the CDR3: TGTGCCATCAGTGGGACAGATTCTTCTCAGCCCCAGCATTTT. Its translation: CAISGTDSSQPQHF.

The gene calls are TRBV30 and TRBJ2-3, with D possibly being TRBD2 (5 bases). The CDR3 has 13 amino acids. Germline V gene sequence: CDR1 GTSNPN, CDR2 SVGIG (reference sequence). Trimming took off 0 bases at V and 4 bases at J, with 8 bases between the two ends. The CDR3, as DNA: TGTGCCTGGAGTGTACTAGGCGCAGATACGCAGTATTTT. It is translated as CAWSVLGADTQYF.

This clonotype was observed a handful of times. The chain couples TRBV3-1 to TRBJ2-2; D gene uncertain. Germline V CDR1 and CDR2: LGHDT, YNNKEL (reference sequence). The CDR3 runs to 15 residues. V was shortened by 2 bases and J by 8 bases, with 15 bases between the two germline ends. DNA for the CDR3: TGTGCCAGCAGCCAAAAGGCTACTCCCCGGGGGGAGCTGTTTTTT. Its translation: CASSQKATPRGELFF.

This clonotype showed up many times. Mismatch with germline at one junction end may stem from a read error. The chain recombines TRBV5-1 with TRBJ2-1, with a weak D call TRBD2 (6 bases). CDR1 SGHRS and CDR2 YFSETQ come from the germline V gene. CDR3 length equals 13 residues. CDR3 loop: CASSRDSNNEQFF. The CDR3 region has the DNA TGCGCCAGCAGCCGGGACTCCAACAATGAGCAGTTCTTC.

At least ten counts were recorded for this clonotype. The chain couples TRBV5-1 to TRBJ1-1; D remains ambiguous. Germline V gene lookup returns CDR1 SGHRS and CDR2 YFSETQ. Between the trimmed V and J ends, which lost 0 bases and 7 bases, there was a span of 7 bases. The CDR3 totals 12 residues. CDR3 bases: TGCGCCAGCAGCTTGGGGACTGGTGAAGCTTTCTTT. Protein sequence: CASSLGTGEAFF.

This clonotype was detected many times. This chain uses TRBV28 with TRBJ2-7; no firm D call. Germline V gene lookup returns CDR1 MDHEN and CDR2 SYDVKM. The CDR3 loop spans 12 amino acids. V lost 6 bases and J lost 5, with 11 bases in between. CDR3 sequence reads: CASSLYRDEQYF. Here the CDR3 DNA reads TGTGCCAGCAGCCTCTACCGGGACGAGCAGTACTTC.

In this sample, this clonotype turned up many times. The chain joins TRBV12-3 or TRBV12-4 to TRBJ2-7, with D perhaps matching TRBD2 (5 bases). The CDR3 length is 13 residues. V was clipped by 6 bases and J by 3 bases, with 12 bases between them. The CDR3 sequence: CASSTGILYEQYF. The CDR3 coding sequence is TGTGCCAGCAGCACCGGGATCCTCTACGAGCAGTACTTC.

This clonotype came up a few times. The chain is built from TRBV14 and TRBJ1-3; D uncertain. CDR3 length: 15 amino acids. Germline V gene lookup returns CDR1 SGHDN and CDR2 FVKESK. The V gene lost 6 bases and the J gene lost 0 bases, with 12 bases spanning the gap. CDR3 sequence: CASSPVPNSGNTIYF. CDR3 DNA: TGTGCCAGCAGTCCGGTACCGAACTCTGGAAACACCATATATTTT.